This T cell receptor (beta chain) was captured by sequencing in a study of regulatory T cells in long-lasting Graves disease. The length of the CDR3 is 14 residues. V lost 7 bases and J 7 bases, leaving 19 bases between the germline ends. The germline CDR1 and CDR2 sequences are SGHTA and FQGNSA. There are many counts of this clonotype. Time point given: newly diagnosed GD, antithyroid drugs for less than 3 months. RNA extracted from PBMCs served as the sequencing template. With iRepertoire HTBI primers and Arm-PCR of CDR3 regions, TCR beta libraries were built. TCRdb processed the multiplex PCR reads anew with MiXCR; each CDR3 protein has one entry. The table shows about 370,000 distinct CDR3 sequences, with 15% to 17% occurring only once.

The rearrangement uses TRBV7-2 and TRBJ1-1; a possible D gene is TRBD1 (5 bases). Here the sequenced sample was peripheral blood mononuclear cells (PBMCs), taken at new diagnosis, from a patient treated with antithyroid drugs. The sequence came from a female donor with Graves disease. CDR3 residues: CASTTGTGRGEAFF. As DNA, the CDR3 is TGTGCCAGCACCACCGGGACCGGAAGAGGTGAAGCTTTCTTT.